The source of this T cell receptor beta chain is a study of OX40 agonist ivuxolimab in advanced cancers. Turning to the study itself: Patients were infused with ivuxolimab every 2 weeks at 0.01 to 10 mg/kg.

Germline CDR1 and CDR2: SGHRS and YFSETQ. V dropped 5 bases and J dropped 7 bases, with 19 bases sitting between them. This CDR3 has 15 amino acids. Findings and caveats of the study: People who partly responded at 0.1-3.0 mg/kg had some of the least clonal expansion seen. Nonresponders, in some cases, also had low normalized T-cell clonal expansion.

Details on this clone: The antigen is not known.

The method was immunoSEQ multiplex PCR; TCRdb's version includes in-frame clones alone and lacks a portion of them. The sample yields roughly 120,000 clones, roughly 89% seen once. The material was CD4+ or CD8+ T cells sorted from blood, obtained in a trial of the OX40 agonist ivuxolimab. The TCR was taken from an adult with an advanced solid tumor such as melanoma, head and neck, liver or kidney cancer. The rearrangement links TRBV5-1 to TRBJ1-3; D is possibly TRBD1 (5 bases). The CDR3 sequence: CASRRDGGSRNTIYF. The CDR3 DNA sequence: TGCGCCAGCAGACGGGACGGTGGCTCTCGTAACACCATATATTTT.